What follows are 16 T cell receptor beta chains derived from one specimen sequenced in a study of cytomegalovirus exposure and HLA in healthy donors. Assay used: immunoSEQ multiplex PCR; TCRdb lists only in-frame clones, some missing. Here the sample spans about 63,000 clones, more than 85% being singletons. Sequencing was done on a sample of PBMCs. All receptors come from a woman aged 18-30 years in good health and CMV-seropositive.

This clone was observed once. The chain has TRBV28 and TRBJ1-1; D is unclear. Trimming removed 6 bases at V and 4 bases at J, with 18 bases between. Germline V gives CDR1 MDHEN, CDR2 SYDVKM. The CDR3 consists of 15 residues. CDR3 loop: CASSPIREVGTEAFF. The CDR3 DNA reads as TGTGCCAGCAGCCCAATCCGGGAGGTCGGCACTGAAGCTTTCTTT.

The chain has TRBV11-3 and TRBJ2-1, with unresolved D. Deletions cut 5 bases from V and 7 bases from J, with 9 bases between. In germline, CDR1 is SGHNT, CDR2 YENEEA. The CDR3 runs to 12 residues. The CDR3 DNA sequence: TGTGCCAGCAGCGGTACAAGAAATGAGCAGTTCTTC. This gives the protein CASSGTRNEQFF.

The CDR3 reads CASSDQGANPDTQYF. DNA for the CDR3: TGTGCCAGCAGTGATCAGGGGGCGAACCCAGATACGCAGTATTTT. The chain combines TRBV6-1 with TRBJ2-3; 8 nucleotides align to TRBD1. Unmatched junction bases numbered 6, after V lost 3 bases and J lost 4 bases. The CDR3 runs 15 residues. Per germline, CDR1 MNHNS and CDR2 SASEGT.

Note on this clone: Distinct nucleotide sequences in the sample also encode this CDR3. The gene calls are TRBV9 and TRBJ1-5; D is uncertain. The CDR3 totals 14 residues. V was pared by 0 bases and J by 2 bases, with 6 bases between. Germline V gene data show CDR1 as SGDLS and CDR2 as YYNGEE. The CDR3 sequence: CASSVGQGNQPQHF. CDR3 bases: TGTGCCAGCAGCGTAGGTCAGGGCAATCAGCCCCAGCATTTT. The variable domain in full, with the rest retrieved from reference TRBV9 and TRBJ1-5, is DSGVTQTPKHLITATGQRVTLRCSPRSGDLSVYWYQQSLDQGLQFLIQYYNGEERAKGNILERFSAQQFPDLHSELNLSSLELGDSALYFCASSVGQGNQPQHFGDGTRLSIL.

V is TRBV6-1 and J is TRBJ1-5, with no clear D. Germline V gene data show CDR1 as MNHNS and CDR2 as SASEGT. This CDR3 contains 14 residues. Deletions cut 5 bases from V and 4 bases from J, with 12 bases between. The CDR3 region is CASSSAERNQPQHF. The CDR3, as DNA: TGTGCCAGCAGTTCAGCTGAGAGGAATCAGCCCCAGCATTTT.

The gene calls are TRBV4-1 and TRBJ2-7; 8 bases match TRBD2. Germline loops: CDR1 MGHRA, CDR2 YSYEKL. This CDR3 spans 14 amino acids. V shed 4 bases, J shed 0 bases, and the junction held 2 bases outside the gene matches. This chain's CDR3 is CASSPRGGSYEQYF. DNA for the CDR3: TGCGCCAGCAGCCCCCGGGGGGGCTCCTACGAGCAGTACTTC.

The CDR3 sequence: CASSAIRQADKKLFF. CDR3 sequence (DNA): TGTGCCAGCAGCGCCATCCGACAGGCCGATAAAAAACTGTTTTTT. The V and J genes are TRBV6-1 and TRBJ1-4, with D maybe TRBD1 (6 bases). Germline-derived CDR1 and CDR2 are MNHNS and SASEGT. The CDR3 is 15 residues long. V shed 6 bases and J shed 9 bases, with 20 bases lying between them.

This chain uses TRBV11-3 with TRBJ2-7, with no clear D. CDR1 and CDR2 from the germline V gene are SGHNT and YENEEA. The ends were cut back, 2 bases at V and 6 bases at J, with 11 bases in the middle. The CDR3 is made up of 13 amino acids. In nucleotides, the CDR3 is TGTGCCAGCAGCTTATCTCTCTTTTCCGAGCAGTACTTC. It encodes CASSLSLFSEQYF.

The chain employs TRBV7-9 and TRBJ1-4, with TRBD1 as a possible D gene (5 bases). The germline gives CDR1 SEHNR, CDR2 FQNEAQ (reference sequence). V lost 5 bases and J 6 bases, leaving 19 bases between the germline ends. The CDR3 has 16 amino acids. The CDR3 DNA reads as TGTGCCAGCAGCACTTATAGAGGGGACTTCTATGAAAAACTGTTTTTT. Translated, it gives CASSTYRGDFYEKLFF.

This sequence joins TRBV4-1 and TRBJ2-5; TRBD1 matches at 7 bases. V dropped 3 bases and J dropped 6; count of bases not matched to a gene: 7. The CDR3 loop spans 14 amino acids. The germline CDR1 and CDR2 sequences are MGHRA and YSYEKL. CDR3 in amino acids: CASSQTGTPKTQYF. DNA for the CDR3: TGCGCCAGCAGCCAGACAGGGACCCCGAAGACCCAGTACTTC.

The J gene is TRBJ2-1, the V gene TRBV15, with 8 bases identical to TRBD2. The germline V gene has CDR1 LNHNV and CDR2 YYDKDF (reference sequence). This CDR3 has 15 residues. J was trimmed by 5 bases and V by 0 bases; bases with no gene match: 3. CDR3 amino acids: CATSRDASGHNEQFF. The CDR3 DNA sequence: TGTGCCACCAGCAGAGATGCTAGCGGGCACAATGAGCAGTTCTTC.

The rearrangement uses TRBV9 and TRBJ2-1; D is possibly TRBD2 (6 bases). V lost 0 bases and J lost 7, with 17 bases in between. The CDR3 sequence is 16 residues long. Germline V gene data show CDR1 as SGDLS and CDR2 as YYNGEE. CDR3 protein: CASSVGASDVRNEQFF. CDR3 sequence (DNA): TGTGCCAGCAGCGTAGGGGCTAGCGACGTGAGGAATGAGCAGTTCTTC.

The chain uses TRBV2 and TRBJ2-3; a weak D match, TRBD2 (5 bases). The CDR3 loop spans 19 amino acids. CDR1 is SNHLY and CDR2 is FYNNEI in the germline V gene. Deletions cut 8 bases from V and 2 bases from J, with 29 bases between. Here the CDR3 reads CASGRGLSSSRSDTDTQYF. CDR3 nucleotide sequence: TGTGCCAGCGGCCGTGGACTGTCCTCCTCACGTTCCGACACAGATACGCAGTATTTT.

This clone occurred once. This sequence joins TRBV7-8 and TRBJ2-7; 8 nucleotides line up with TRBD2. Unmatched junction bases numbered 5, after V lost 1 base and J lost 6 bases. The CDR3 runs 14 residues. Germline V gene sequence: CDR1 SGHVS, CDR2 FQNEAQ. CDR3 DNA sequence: TGTGCCAGCAGCTTAGTACCGGGAGGGAGCGAGCAGTACTTC. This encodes CASSLVPGGSEQYF. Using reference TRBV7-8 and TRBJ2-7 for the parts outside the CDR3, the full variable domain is GAGVSQSPRYKVAKRGQDVALRCDPISGHVSLFWYQQALGQGPEFLTYFQNEAQLDKSGLPSDRFFAERPEGSVSTLKIQRTQQEDSAVYLCASSLVPGGSEQYFGPGTRLTVT.

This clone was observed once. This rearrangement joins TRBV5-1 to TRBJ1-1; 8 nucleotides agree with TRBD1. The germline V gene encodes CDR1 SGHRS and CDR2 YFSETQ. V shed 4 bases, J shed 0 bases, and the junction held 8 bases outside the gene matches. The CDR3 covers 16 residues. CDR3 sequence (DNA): TGCGCCAGCAGCATAGGACAGGGAAGGGTGAACACTGAAGCTTTCTTT. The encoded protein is CASSIGQGRVNTEAFF.

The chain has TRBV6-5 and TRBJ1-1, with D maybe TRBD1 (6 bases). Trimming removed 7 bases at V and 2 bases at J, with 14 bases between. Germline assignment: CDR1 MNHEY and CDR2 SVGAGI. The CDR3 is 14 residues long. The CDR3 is CASTRQGRNTEAFF. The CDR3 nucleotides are TGTGCCAGCACCCGCCAGGGGCGAAACACTGAAGCTTTCTTT.